These 4 T cell receptor beta chains were sequenced from one sample in a study of control samples from healthy donors and cancer patients. This table comes from immunoSEQ multiplex PCR, and its TCRdb copy is limited to in-frame clones, with some not included. The table includes about 80,000 clones, roughly 91% detected once. The sample was blood. The receptors were gathered from a man aged 50-60 years in good health.

The sample holds one count of this clone. This chain joins TRBV5-5 and TRBJ1-2, with D unresolved. This CDR3 has 14 amino acids. CDR1 is SGHKS and CDR2 is YYEKEE in the germline V gene (reference sequence). Trimming removed 0 bases at V and 8 bases at J, with 14 bases between. CDR3 sequence reads: CASSLAVGKLGYTF. The CDR3, as DNA: TGTGCCAGCAGCTTGGCTGTGGGCAAGTTAGGCTACACCTTC.

The genes are TRBV3-1 (or the pseudogene TRBV3-2) and TRBJ2-7, with D possibly TRBD2 on 6 matching bases. Trimming removed 1 base at V and 7 bases at J, with 17 bases between. In germline, CDR1 is LGHDT, CDR2 YNNKEL (reference sequence). CDR3 size: 15 residues. The CDR3 sequence is CASSQADRGLREQYF. The CDR3 DNA is TGTGCCAGCAGCCAAGCTGATAGGGGACTTAGGGAGCAGTACTTC.

This chain uses TRBV10-2 with TRBJ1-1; D remains ambiguous. The CDR3 totals 17 residues. V was cut by 0 bases and J by 7 bases, with 21 bases left in between. Germline V CDR1 and CDR2: WSHSY, SAAADI. The CDR3 here is CASSESLSGPSLDEAFF. The CDR3 DNA follows: TGCGCCAGCAGTGAGTCGCTCTCGGGTCCCTCCCTTGATGAAGCTTTCTTT.

The chain recombines TRBV5-1 with TRBJ2-5, with TRBD2 identical over 15 bases. Trimming took 4 bases from V and 0 from J; bases not matched to a gene: 10. Germline assignment: CDR1 SGHRS and CDR2 YFSETQ. The CDR3 runs to 19 residues. The chain's CDR3 is CASSPRGTSGGTYQETQYF. The CDR3, as DNA: TGCGCCAGCAGCCCGCGGGGGACTAGCGGGGGGACTTACCAAGAGACCCAGTACTTC.